This TCR beta chain was sequenced for a study of cytotoxic CD8 clonotypes in ibrutinib-treated CLL. This clone appeared a few times. The assay was immunoSEQ multiplex PCR, and TCRdb's table has in-frame clones only and misses some. The profile shows tens of thousands of clones, 68% of them singletons. The CDR3 sequence is 17 residues long. Germline values: CDR1 SGHVS, CDR2 FQNEAQ. V lost 1 base and J lost 2; bases outside the gene matches: 9. The chain links TRBV7-8 to TRBJ2-5; TRBD2 agrees at 8 bases. The TCR originated in a human donor with chronic lymphocytic leukemia. Sample: PBMCs, taken after 24 months of ibrutinib treatment. Here the CDR3 reads CASSLVWAGGLQETQYF. CDR3 nucleotides: TGTGCCAGCAGCTTAGTTTGGGCGGGGGGCCTACAAGAGACCCAGTACTTC.